This TCR beta chain was documented in a study of blood T cell repertoires in COVID-19. Overall study: Samples taken during acute and convalescent COVID-19 were collected in the United States, Italy and Spain.

Sequenced by immunoSEQ multiplex PCR; TCRdb stores in-frame clones only, minus some. The top ten clones hold roughly 45% of a sample with some 150,000 clones, 75% to 90% of them seen once. CDR1 and CDR2 (germline): LGHNA, YNFKEQ. Trimming cost V 1 base and J 6 bases, with 22 bases left between them. This CDR3 is built from 18 residues. J is TRBJ1-3 and V is TRBV4-2; D might be TRBD1 (5 bases). The sequenced sample was peripheral blood. The TCR was taken from a human donor in a cohort sampled during active COVID-19. CDR3 region: CASSQVLPGGDEANTIYF. DNA of the CDR3: TGTGCCAGCAGCCAAGTACTTCCGGGAGGGGATGAAGCAAACACCATATATTTT.